This T cell receptor (beta chain) comes out of a study of cytomegalovirus exposure and HLA in healthy donors. This CDR3 comprises 17 residues. Data came from immunoSEQ multiplex PCR; TCRdb stores just in-frame clones and leaves some out. This sample yields 76,000 or so clones, of which 94% are seen a single time; 3% to 4% belongs to the top ten. Sample: PBMCs. This chain links TRBV21-1 with TRBJ1-3; TRBD1 was called by the table and not checked on the DNA. TRBV21-1 is labeled a pseudogene. This clonotype was sampled from a woman in her late teens or twenties in good health and CMV-seropositive. CDR3 in amino acids: CASSKEGTGIEGNTIYF. In DNA, the CDR3 is TGTGCCAGCAGCAAAGAGGGGACAGGGATCGAGGGAAACACCATATATTTT.